This T cell receptor beta chain is from a study of T cell responses to AZD1222 COVID-19 vaccine. The study, taken as a whole, reports: Compared with day 0, the breadth and depth of the Spike-specific TCR repertoire rose significantly after two doses of AZD1222. Clonal diversity was possibly underestimated, and white British individuals and females predominated among donors. Repertoires were obtained only post-peak T cell response. Baseline seropositivity characterized only six AZD1222 recipients.

The repertoire was sequenced with immunoSEQ multiplex PCR; TCRdb's copy has only in-frame clones and lacks some. The sample includes approximately 160,000 clones, approximately 90% of them seen just once. A single count supports this clone. Its cognate antigen is unknown. The V gene end was trimmed by 5 bases and the J gene end by 9 bases; junction bases not matched to a gene: 19. The CDR3 is 18 residues long. Germline V gene lookup returns CDR1 MDHEN and CDR2 SYDVKM. The gene calls are TRBV28 and TRBJ2-7; 13 bases are a match to TRBD2. The sequence derives from an adult in good health. Sequences were derived from peripheral blood, sampled on day 0 of AZD1222 vaccination. CDR3 region: CASSPGTSGKQWTIRQYF. DNA for the CDR3: TGTGCCAGCAGTCCCGGGACTAGCGGGAAACAATGGACGATTCGGCAGTACTTC.